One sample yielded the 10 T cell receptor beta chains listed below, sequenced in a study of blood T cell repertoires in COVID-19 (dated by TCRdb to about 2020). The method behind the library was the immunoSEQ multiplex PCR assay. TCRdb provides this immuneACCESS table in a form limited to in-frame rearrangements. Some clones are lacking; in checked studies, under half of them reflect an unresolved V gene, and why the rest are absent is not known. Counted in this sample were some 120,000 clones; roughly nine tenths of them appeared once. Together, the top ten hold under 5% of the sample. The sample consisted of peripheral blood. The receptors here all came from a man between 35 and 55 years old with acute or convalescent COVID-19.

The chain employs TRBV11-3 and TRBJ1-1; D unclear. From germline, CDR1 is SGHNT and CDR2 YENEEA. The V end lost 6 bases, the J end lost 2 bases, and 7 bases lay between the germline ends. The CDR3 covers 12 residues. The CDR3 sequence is CASRGRNTEAFF. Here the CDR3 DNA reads TGTGCCAGCAGGGGGAGAAACACTGAAGCTTTCTTT. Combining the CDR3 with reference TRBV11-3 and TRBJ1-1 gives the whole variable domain EAGVVQSPRYKIIEKKQPVAFWCNPISGHNTLYWYLQNLGQGPELLIRYENEEAVDDSQLPKDRFSAERLKGVDSTLKIQPAELGDSAVYLCASRGRNTEAFFGQGTRLTVV.

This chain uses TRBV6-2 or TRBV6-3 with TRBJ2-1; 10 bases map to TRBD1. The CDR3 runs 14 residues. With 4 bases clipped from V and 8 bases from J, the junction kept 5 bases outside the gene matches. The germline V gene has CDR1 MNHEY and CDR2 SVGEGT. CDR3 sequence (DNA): TGTGCCAGCAGTTCCGGGACAGGGGTTGATGAGCAGTTCTTC. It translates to CASSSGTGVDEQFF.

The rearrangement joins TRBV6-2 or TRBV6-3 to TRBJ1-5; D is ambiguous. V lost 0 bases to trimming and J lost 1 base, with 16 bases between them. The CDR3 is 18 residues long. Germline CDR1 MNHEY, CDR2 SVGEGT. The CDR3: CASSYSRALGLSNQPQHF. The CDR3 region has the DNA TGTGCCAGCAGTTACTCGAGGGCACTCGGTCTCAGCAATCAGCCCCAGCATTTT.

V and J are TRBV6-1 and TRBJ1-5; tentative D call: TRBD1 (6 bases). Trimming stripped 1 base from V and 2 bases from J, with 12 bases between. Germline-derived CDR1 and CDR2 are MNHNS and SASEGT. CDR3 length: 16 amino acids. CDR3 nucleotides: TGTGCCAGCAGTGAAGTTGGGCAGGGGCGCAATCAGCCCCAGCATTTT. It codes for CASSEVGQGRNQPQHF.

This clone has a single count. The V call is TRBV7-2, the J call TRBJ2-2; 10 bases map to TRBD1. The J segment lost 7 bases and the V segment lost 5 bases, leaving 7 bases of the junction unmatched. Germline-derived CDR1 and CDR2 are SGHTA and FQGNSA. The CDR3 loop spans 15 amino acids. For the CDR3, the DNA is TGTGCCAGCAGCCACAGACAGGGGGCTGTCGGGGAGCTGTTTTTT. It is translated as CASSHRQGAVGELFF.

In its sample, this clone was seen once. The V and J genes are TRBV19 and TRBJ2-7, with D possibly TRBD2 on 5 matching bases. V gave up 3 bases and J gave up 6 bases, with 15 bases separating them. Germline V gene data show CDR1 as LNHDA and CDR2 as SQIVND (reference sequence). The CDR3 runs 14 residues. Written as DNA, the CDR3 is TGTGCCAGTAGTATTGCGCTAGCAACGGCCGAGCAGTACTTC. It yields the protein CASSIALATAEQYF.

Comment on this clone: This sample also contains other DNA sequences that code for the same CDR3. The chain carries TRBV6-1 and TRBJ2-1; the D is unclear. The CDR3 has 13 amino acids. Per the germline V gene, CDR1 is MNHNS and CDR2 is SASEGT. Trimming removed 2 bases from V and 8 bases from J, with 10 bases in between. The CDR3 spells CASSEIRVDEQFF. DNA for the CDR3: TGTGCCAGCAGTGAAATACGGGTCGATGAGCAGTTCTTC.

The CDR3 sequence is CASGYDKDYGYTF. CDR3 DNA: TGTGCCAGCGGGTATGACAAAGACTATGGCTACACCTTC. The J gene is TRBJ1-2, the V gene TRBV6-5; no clear D gene. V was pared by 8 bases and J by 3 bases, with 13 bases between. The germline V gene has CDR1 MNHEY and CDR2 SVGAGI. The CDR3 sequence is 13 residues long.

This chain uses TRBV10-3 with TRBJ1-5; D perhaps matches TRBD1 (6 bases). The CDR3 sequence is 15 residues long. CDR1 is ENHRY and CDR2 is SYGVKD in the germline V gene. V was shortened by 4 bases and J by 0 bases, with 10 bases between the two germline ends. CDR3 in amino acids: CAISGEGDSNQPQHF. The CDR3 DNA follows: TGTGCCATCAGTGGCGAGGGGGATAGCAATCAGCCCCAGCATTTT.

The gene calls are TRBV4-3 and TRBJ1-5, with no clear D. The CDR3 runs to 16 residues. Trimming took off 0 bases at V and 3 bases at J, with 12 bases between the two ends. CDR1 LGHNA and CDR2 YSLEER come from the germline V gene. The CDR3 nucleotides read TGCGCCAGCAGCCAAGATTTCCCGGGGTACAATCAGCCCCAGCATTTT. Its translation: CASSQDFPGYNQPQHF.